The present entry profiles one T cell receptor (beta chain) with its context. Regarding time point: blood from clinic visit 5 months post-surgery; TSC patient then seizure free. The sample belongs to a study of brain T cells in children with intractable seizures. Clones were sequenced by immunoSEQ multiplex PCR, and TCRdb holds only the in-frame ones, with some missing. The sample contains about 350,000 clones, 93% of which appear only once. Germline lookup yields CDR1 LNHNV and CDR2 YYDKDF (reference sequence). The CDR3 totals 14 residues. V was cut by 3 bases and J by 5 bases, with 12 bases left in between.

Sequences were derived from peripheral blood, sampled roughly 5 months after surgery. This chain connects TRBV15 to TRBJ2-3; tentative D call: TRBD2 (6 bases). The sequence was collected from a boy under two years old with tuberous sclerosis and intractable seizures. DNA of the CDR3: TGTGCCACCAGCAGGGAGGGTGGGCGAGATACGCAGTATTTT. It is translated as CATSREGGRDTQYF. The whole variable domain, filled in from reference TRBV15 and TRBJ2-3, reads DAMVIQNPRYQVTQFGKPVTLSCSQTLNHNVMYWYQQKSSQAPKLLFHYYDKDFNNEADTPDNFQSRRPNTSFCFLDIRSPGLGDTAMYLCATSREGGRDTQYFGPGTRLTVL.